Listed below are T cell receptor beta chains from one sample, sequenced in a study of T cell responses to AZD1222 COVID-19 vaccine. The repertoire was sequenced with immunoSEQ multiplex PCR; TCRdb's copy has only in-frame clones and lacks some. This table holds 65,000 to 100,000 clones, around 84% found once. The specimen was peripheral blood, collected on day 0 of AZD1222 vaccination. These receptors originate from an adult in good health. Both conserved end residues are part of each CDR3. Fields, in order: clone size, D gene, V gene, J gene, CDR3 protein, CDR3 DNA. D genes are given only for firm matches. Part of the rows lack a size; the others show once, few, many or a class for expanded clones.

clone size: .
D gene: .
V gene: TRBV11-2
J gene: TRBJ2-1
CDR3 protein: CASSLVAGGGNEQFF
CDR3 DNA: TGTGCCAGCAGCTTAGTTGCGGGTGGTGGCAATGAGCAGTTCTTC

clone size: once
D gene: .
V gene: TRBV5-4
J gene: TRBJ2-3
CDR3 protein: CASSLDERDTQYF
CDR3 DNA: TGTGCCAGCAGCTTGGACGAGAGGGATACGCAGTATTTT

clone size: .
D gene: .
V gene: TRBV5-8
J gene: TRBJ1-1
CDR3 protein: CASSLEGGLRVVEAFF
CDR3 DNA: TGTGCCAGCAGCTTGGAGGGGGGGCTTAGGGTCGTTGAAGCTTTCTTT

clone size: once
D gene: .
V gene: TRBV3-1/TRBV3-2
J gene: TRBJ1-4
CDR3 protein: CASSQGLEGRANEKLFF
CDR3 DNA: TGTGCCAGCAGCCAAGGGTTGGAGGGGAGAGCTAATGAAAAACTGTTTTTT

clone size: .
D gene: TRBD1
V gene: TRBV28
J gene: TRBJ1-6
CDR3 protein: CASNSQGSSYNSPLHF
CDR3 DNA: TGTGCCAGCAATTCACAGGGGAGCTCCTATAATTCACCCCTCCACTTT

clone size: .
D gene: TRBD1
V gene: TRBV3-1/TRBV3-2
J gene: TRBJ1-4
CDR3 protein: CASSQASTGTGGFEKLFF
CDR3 DNA: TGTGCCAGCAGCCAAGCCTCCACGGGGACAGGGGGATTTGAAAAACTGTTTTTT

clone size: .
D gene: .
V gene: TRBV2
J gene: TRBJ1-1
CDR3 protein: CASSEEEGMRIRAFF
CDR3 DNA: TGTGCCAGCAGTGAAGAGGAGGGAATGAGAATCCGGGCTTTCTTT

clone size: .
D gene: TRBD2
V gene: TRBV5-1
J gene: TRBJ2-7
CDR3 protein: CASSLSSGRPIYEQYF
CDR3 DNA: TGCGCCAGCAGCTTGTCTAGCGGGAGACCAATCTACGAGCAGTACTTC

clone size: once
D gene: .
V gene: TRBV24-1
J gene: TRBJ1-5
CDR3 protein: CATSDRGSNQPQHF
CDR3 DNA: TGTGCCACCAGTGACAGGGGAAGCAATCAGCCCCAGCATTTT

clone size: .
D gene: TRBD1
V gene: TRBV7-8
J gene: TRBJ1-1
CDR3 protein: CASAQGGYTEAFF
CDR3 DNA: TGTGCCAGCGCCCAAGGGGGCTACACTGAAGCTTTCTTT

clone size: few
D gene: .
V gene: TRBV7-9
J gene: TRBJ1-1
CDR3 protein: CASSHGDGTEAFF
CDR3 DNA: TGTGCCAGCAGCCACGGGGACGGCACCGAAGCTTTCTTT

clone size: .
D gene: TRBD1
V gene: TRBV29-1
J gene: TRBJ1-2
CDR3 protein: CSVETQLTGPGVMYGYTF
CDR3 DNA: TGCAGCGTTGAAACCCAACTGACAGGGCCTGGGGTAATGTATGGCTACACCTTC

clone size: .
D gene: .
V gene: TRBV28
J gene: TRBJ2-3
CDR3 protein: CASSSQAASATDTQYF
CDR3 DNA: TGTGCCAGCAGTTCACAAGCGGCCTCTGCCACAGATACGCAGTATTTT

clone size: .
D gene: .
V gene: TRBV15
J gene: TRBJ1-5
CDR3 protein: CATSRDGRGNQPQHF
CDR3 DNA: TGTGCCACCAGCAGAGATGGAAGGGGCAATCAGCCCCAGCATTTT

clone size: .
D gene: .
V gene: TRBV20-1
J gene: TRBJ2-6
CDR3 protein: CSASIYRGGSGANVLTF
CDR3 DNA: TGCAGTGCTAGTATTTACAGGGGAGGGTCTGGGGCCAACGTCCTGACTTTC

clone size: .
D gene: .
V gene: TRBV11-2
J gene: TRBJ1-6
CDR3 protein: CASSLAYRGGVDSPLHF
CDR3 DNA: TGTGCCAGCAGCTTAGCGTATAGGGGGGGAGTTGATTCACCCCTCCACTTT

clone size: .
D gene: .
V gene: TRBV14
J gene: TRBJ2-3
CDR3 protein: CASSQARISTDTQYF
CDR3 DNA: TGTGCCAGCAGCCAAGCGAGGATCTCCACAGATACGCAGTATTTT

clone size: .
D gene: .
V gene: TRBV30
J gene: TRBJ2-7
CDR3 protein: CAYADRSYEQYF
CDR3 DNA: TGTGCCTATGCTGACAGGTCCTACGAGCAGTACTTC

clone size: .
D gene: TRBD2
V gene: TRBV5-1
J gene: TRBJ2-1
CDR3 protein: CASSFERGGLGEQFF
CDR3 DNA: TGCGCCAGCAGCTTCGAGCGGGGGGGCCTGGGTGAGCAGTTCTTC

clone size: .
D gene: .
V gene: TRBV25-1
J gene: TRBJ1-6
CDR3 protein: CASSEWEQVGSPLHF
CDR3 DNA: TGTGCCAGCAGTGAATGGGAACAGGTCGGTTCACCCCTCCACTTT

clone size: .
D gene: TRBD1
V gene: TRBV2
J gene: TRBJ1-4
CDR3 protein: CASSLEQGHTEKLFF
CDR3 DNA: TGTGCCAGCAGTCTTGAACAGGGGCATACTGAAAAACTGTTTTTT

clone size: .
D gene: .
V gene: TRBV12-3/TRBV12-4
J gene: TRBJ1-4
CDR3 protein: CASRTGFEEKLFF
CDR3 DNA: TGTGCCAGCAGAACGGGTTTTGAGGAAAAACTGTTTTTT

clone size: .
D gene: .
V gene: TRBV7-2
J gene: TRBJ1-6
CDR3 protein: CASSLGPGRINSPLHF
CDR3 DNA: TGTGCCAGCAGCTTAGGTCCGGGCAGGATTAATTCACCCCTCCACTTT

clone size: .
D gene: .
V gene: TRBV19
J gene: TRBJ2-3
CDR3 protein: CASSMGDRGTDTQYF
CDR3 DNA: TGTGCCAGTAGTATGGGAGACAGAGGCACAGATACGCAGTATTTT

clone size: many
D gene: .
V gene: TRBV12-3/TRBV12-4
J gene: TRBJ2-5
CDR3 protein: CASSLVTETQYF
CDR3 DNA: TGTGCCAGCAGTTTAGTGACGGAGACCCAGTACTTC

clone size: .
D gene: .
V gene: TRBV6-6
J gene: TRBJ1-6
CDR3 protein: CASSYSKLVSLHF
CDR3 DNA: TGTGCCAGCAGTTACTCGAAGCTCGTGTCCCTCCACTTT

clone size: .
D gene: .
V gene: TRBV3-1/TRBV3-2
J gene: TRBJ2-5
CDR3 protein: CASSQSNRETQYF
CDR3 DNA: TGTGCCAGCAGCCAAAGTAACCGGGAGACCCAGTACTTC

clone size: .
D gene: TRBD2
V gene: TRBV19
J gene: TRBJ2-2
CDR3 protein: CASSIDSGGGTGELFF
CDR3 DNA: TGTGCCAGTAGTATCGACTCGGGAGGGGGAACCGGGGAGCTGTTTTTT

clone size: .
D gene: TRBD1
V gene: TRBV5-1
J gene: TRBJ1-1
CDR3 protein: CASSETGKGTEAFF
CDR3 DNA: TGCGCCAGCAGCGAGACAGGGAAAGGCACTGAAGCTTTCTTT

clone size: .
D gene: .
V gene: TRBV6-5
J gene: TRBJ1-3
CDR3 protein: CASSQGAGNTIYF
CDR3 DNA: TGTGCCAGCAGCCAGGGAGCTGGAAACACCATATATTTT

clone size: .
D gene: TRBD1
V gene: TRBV5-4
J gene: TRBJ1-2
CDR3 protein: CASSRDSVYGYTF
CDR3 DNA: TGTGCCAGCAGCCGGGACAGCGTCTATGGCTACACCTTC

clone size: .
D gene: .
V gene: TRBV27
J gene: TRBJ2-2
CDR3 protein: CASSFHRDPGELFF
CDR3 DNA: TGTGCCAGCAGTTTCCACAGGGATCCCGGGGAGCTGTTTTTT

clone size: .
D gene: TRBD2
V gene: TRBV2
J gene: TRBJ2-1
CDR3 protein: CASSVRSGGAYNEQFF
CDR3 DNA: TGTGCCAGCAGTGTTCGGAGCGGGGGTGCCTACAATGAGCAGTTCTTC

clone size: few
D gene: TRBD1
V gene: TRBV28
J gene: TRBJ1-5
CDR3 protein: CASSLQGATLYSNQPQHF
CDR3 DNA: TGTGCCAGCAGTTTGCAGGGGGCCACCTTGTATAGCAATCAGCCCCAGCATTTT

clone size: .
D gene: TRBD1
V gene: TRBV5-1
J gene: TRBJ2-7
CDR3 protein: CASRPGQGSYEQYF
CDR3 DNA: TGCGCCAGCAGGCCGGGACAGGGCTCCTACGAGCAGTACTTC

clone size: .
D gene: TRBD1
V gene: TRBV4-1
J gene: TRBJ2-3
CDR3 protein: CASSQGLGGSDTQYF
CDR3 DNA: TGCGCCAGCAGCCAAGGCCTAGGGGGCTCAGATACGCAGTATTTT